One and the same sample provided the 21 T cell receptor beta chains below, sequenced in a study of cytomegalovirus exposure and HLA in healthy donors. Use of 60 Vbeta and 13 Jbeta primers characterized the PCR. The table came from immunoSEQ multiplex PCR; TCRdb's copy has only in-frame clones and leaves some out. The repertoire holds 200,000 to 250,000 clones, with approximately 80% as singletons. The source material was PBMCs. The source of these receptors is a woman aged 40 to 55 in good health and CMV-seronegative.

This clone occurred a few times. The chain carries TRBV14 and TRBJ1-1, with D perhaps TRBD1 (5 bases). V was clipped by 2 bases and J by 10 bases, with 20 bases between them. The CDR3 consists of 15 residues. Germline CDR1 SGHDN, CDR2 FVKESK. CDR3 loop: CASSQRSGGAPRAFF. For the CDR3, the DNA is TGTGCCAGCAGCCAAAGGTCAGGAGGGGCCCCTAGAGCTTTCTTT.

J is TRBJ1-3 and V is TRBV7-2; 7 bases agree with TRBD1. The CDR3 runs to 15 residues. Germline V lookup: CDR1 SGHTA, CDR2 FQGNSA. The junction had 6 bases not matched to a gene; V was cut back by 6 bases and J by 1 base. In DNA, the CDR3 is TGTGCCAGCAGTCGTCAGGGGGGATCTGGAAACACCATATATTTT. Translated: CASSRQGGSGNTIYF.

This sequence joins TRBV27 and TRBJ2-7; tentative D call: TRBD2 (5 bases). Trimming stripped 3 bases from V and 2 bases from J, with 11 bases between. CDR1 and CDR2 (germline): MNHEY, SMNVEV (reference sequence). This CDR3 is built from 14 residues. CDR3: CASSLPGLPYEQYF. As DNA, the CDR3 is TGTGCCAGCAGTTTGCCCGGACTTCCCTACGAGCAGTACTTC.

This clone appeared a single time. The J gene is TRBJ2-1, the V gene TRBV4-2; 8 positions match TRBD2. CDR3 length equals 15 residues. The V and J ends lost 1 base and 5 bases, in that order; junction bases with no gene match: 4. CDR1 LGHNA and CDR2 YNFKEQ come from the germline V gene. The CDR3 reads CASSQVAGRDNEQFF. CDR3 bases: TGTGCCAGCAGCCAAGTAGCGGGGCGGGACAATGAGCAGTTCTTC.

The chain couples TRBV11-2 to TRBJ2-1; 8 positions agree with TRBD1. This CDR3 is built from 17 residues. Looked up from germline, CDR1 is SGHAT and CDR2 is FQNNGV. J lost 1 base, V lost 4 bases, and 9 bases had no gene match. The CDR3, as DNA: TGTGCCAGCAGCTACCGCCCGCAGGGGGCTTCCTACAATGAGCAGTTCTTC. Its protein is CASSYRPQGASYNEQFF.

The CDR3 nucleotides are TGTGCCAGCAGTGGCGCCGGGACAGGGTTGTCAAAACTGTTTTTT. It yields the protein CASSGAGTGLSKLFF. V gene TRBV2 combines with J gene TRBJ1-4, with 9 bases aligning to TRBD1. V lost 4 bases and J lost 10; bases outside the gene matches: 10. Germline CDR1 and CDR2: SNHLY and FYNNEI. The CDR3 has 15 amino acids.

J is TRBJ2-3 and V is TRBV9; 13 nucleotides align to TRBD2. With 0 bases clipped from V and 6 bases from J, the junction kept 10 bases outside the gene matches. The CDR3 has 18 residues. From germline, CDR1 is SGDLS and CDR2 YYNGEE. The CDR3 is CASSVVGLAGQAGDTQYF. CDR3 bases: TGTGCCAGCAGCGTAGTGGGACTAGCGGGGCAGGCGGGGGATACGCAGTATTTT.

V and J are TRBV9 and TRBJ2-7, with D hard to call. Germline V gene lookup returns CDR1 SGDLS and CDR2 YYNGEE. Trimming pared 0 bases from V and 3 bases from J, leaving 10 bases between. This CDR3 region has 14 residues. In DNA, the CDR3 is TGTGCCAGCAGCGTAGGGAGAGGCCTCTACGAGCAGTACTTC. Its protein is CASSVGRGLYEQYF.

The rearrangement links TRBV7-8 to TRBJ1-6; 9 bases map to TRBD1. The CDR3 length is 15 residues. V was clipped by 5 bases and J by 7 bases; unmatched bases: 6. Germline values: CDR1 SGHVS, CDR2 FQNEAQ. CDR3 region: CASSPPGQGNSPLHF. The DNA for the CDR3 is TGTGCCAGCAGCCCTCCGGGACAGGGCAATTCACCCCTCCACTTT.

The V gene is TRBV10-2, the J gene TRBJ1-5, with TRBD1 matching over 7 bases. V dropped 8 bases and J dropped 3; count of bases not matched to a gene: 4. CDR3 length: 13 amino acids. CDR1 WSHSY and CDR2 SAAADI come from the germline V gene. The CDR3 coding sequence is TGCGCCAGCTGGGACAGCGTCAATCAGCCCCAGCATTTT. Protein sequence: CASWDSVNQPQHF.

The CDR3 DNA reads as TGTGCCAGCAGCTTAGACCGAGCCAACTATGGCTACACCTTC. It is translated as CASSLDRANYGYTF. The chain links TRBV7-2 to TRBJ1-2; no clear D. V was trimmed by 1 base and J by 2 bases, leaving 8 bases between them. Looked up from germline, CDR1 is SGHTA and CDR2 is FQGNSA. The CDR3 consists of 14 residues.

This clone was detected only a few times. This chain connects TRBV5-4 to TRBJ2-1; tentatively, D is TRBD2 (6 bases). Germline V lookup: CDR1 SGHNT, CDR2 YYREEE (reference sequence). The V gene lost 4 bases and the J gene lost 8 bases, with 19 bases spanning the gap. CDR3 size: 15 residues. This CDR3 reads CASSRAGGETYEQFF. For the CDR3, the DNA is TGTGCCAGCAGCCGGGCGGGCGGGGAGACTTATGAGCAGTTCTTC.

This chain uses TRBV4-2 with TRBJ2-3, with D hard to call. V shed 1 base and J shed 0 bases, with 11 bases lying between them. The CDR3 has 16 residues. Germline assignment: CDR1 LGHNA and CDR2 YNFKEQ. Here the CDR3 DNA reads TGTGCCAGCAGCCAAGGCAGGAAACCTAGCACAGATACGCAGTATTTT. Its translation: CASSQGRKPSTDTQYF.

The rearrangement links TRBV7-2 to TRBJ2-1, with 7 bases fitting TRBD2. CDR3 size: 14 residues. The germline gives CDR1 SGHTA, CDR2 FQGNSA. Trimming cost V 1 base and J 7 bases; bases outside gene matches: 4. This chain's CDR3 is CASSLGLGGNEQFF. CDR3 sequence (DNA): TGTGCCAGCAGCTTAGGTCTGGGGGGGAATGAGCAGTTCTTC.

This chain joins TRBV5-1 and TRBJ1-2; possibly TRBD1 for D (5 bases). Trimming pared 0 bases from V and 0 bases from J, leaving 9 bases between. The CDR3 is made up of 15 amino acids. Germline V gene data show CDR1 as SGHRS and CDR2 as YFSETQ. The CDR3 nucleotides read TGCGCCAGCAGCTTGGATCCAGGGACTAACTATGGCTACACCTTC. This sequence encodes CASSLDPGTNYGYTF. The variable domain in full, completed from reference TRBV5-1 and TRBJ1-2, reads KAGVTQTPRYLIKTRGQQVTLSCSPISGHRSVSWYQQTPGQGLQFLFEYFSETQRNKGNFPGRFSGRQFSNSRSEMNVSTLELGDSALYLCASSLDPGTNYGYTFGSGTRLTVV.

This clone was recorded only once. The chain carries TRBV9 and TRBJ2-3; 9 bases are a match to TRBD2. This CDR3 is built from 15 residues. The junction had 6 bases not matched to a gene; V was cut back by 7 bases and J by 0 bases. Germline CDR1 and CDR2: SGDLS and YYNGEE. The CDR3 sequence: CASGAGGISTDTQYF. The DNA for the CDR3 is TGTGCCAGCGGAGCGGGGGGTATTAGCACAGATACGCAGTATTTT.

A remark on this clone: At one end, the junction sequence differs from germline, possibly due to a read error. The rearrangement joins TRBV7-7 to TRBJ2-5; 9 bases agree with TRBD1. From germline, CDR1 is SSHAT and CDR2 FNYEAQ (reference sequence). This CDR3 is 14 amino acids long. The CDR3 region is CASSQGQGGETQYF. The CDR3 DNA is TGTGCTAGCAGCCAGGGACAGGGTGGGGAGACCCAGTACTTC.

This clone was seen a single time. V is TRBV27 and J is TRBJ1-1; no clear D. The ends were cut back, 6 bases at V and 4 bases at J, with 18 bases in the middle. Germline V gene lookup returns CDR1 MNHEY and CDR2 SMNVEV (reference sequence). The CDR3 covers 15 residues. CDR3 sequence reads: CASSPGVLAGTEAFF. The CDR3 DNA reads TGTGCCAGCAGCCCCGGAGTCCTCGCGGGCACTGAAGCTTTCTTT.

The rearrangement uses TRBV7-9 and TRBJ1-2; 9 nucleotides line up with TRBD1. V was clipped by 4 bases and J by 7 bases; unmatched bases: 4. The CDR3 sequence is 13 residues long. The V gene's germline CDR1 is SEHNR and CDR2 FQNEAQ (reference sequence). CDR3 bases: TGTGCCAGCAGCTCCGGGACAGGGAGTGGCTACACCTTC. Translated, it gives CASSSGTGSGYTF. Using reference TRBV7-9 and TRBJ1-2 for the parts outside the CDR3, the full variable domain is DTGVSQNPRHKITKRGQNVTFRCDPISEHNRLYWYRQTLGQGPEFLTYFQNEAQLEKSRLLSDRFSAERPKGSFSTLEIQRTEQGDSAMYLCASSSGTGSGYTFGSGTRLTVV.

This clone was seen only once. V and J are TRBV6-1 and TRBJ2-7; no reliable D call. Germline V gene data show CDR1 as MNHNS and CDR2 as SASEGT. This CDR3 is 13 amino acids long. Trimming took 5 bases from V and 5 from J, leaving 13 bases between them. CDR3 in amino acids: CASSNRYPNEQYF. In DNA form, the CDR3 reads TGTGCCAGCAGTAACAGATACCCCAACGAGCAGTACTTC.

The V call is TRBV5-4, the J call TRBJ2-3; 9 positions match TRBD1. The V segment lost 3 bases and the J segment 1 base; nucleotides outside the gene matches: 0. From germline, CDR1 is SGHNT and CDR2 YYREEE (reference sequence). This CDR3 region has 14 residues. CDR3 nucleotides: TGTGCCAGCAGCTGGGACAGGGGCACAGATACGCAGTATTTT. Protein product: CASSWDRGTDTQYF.